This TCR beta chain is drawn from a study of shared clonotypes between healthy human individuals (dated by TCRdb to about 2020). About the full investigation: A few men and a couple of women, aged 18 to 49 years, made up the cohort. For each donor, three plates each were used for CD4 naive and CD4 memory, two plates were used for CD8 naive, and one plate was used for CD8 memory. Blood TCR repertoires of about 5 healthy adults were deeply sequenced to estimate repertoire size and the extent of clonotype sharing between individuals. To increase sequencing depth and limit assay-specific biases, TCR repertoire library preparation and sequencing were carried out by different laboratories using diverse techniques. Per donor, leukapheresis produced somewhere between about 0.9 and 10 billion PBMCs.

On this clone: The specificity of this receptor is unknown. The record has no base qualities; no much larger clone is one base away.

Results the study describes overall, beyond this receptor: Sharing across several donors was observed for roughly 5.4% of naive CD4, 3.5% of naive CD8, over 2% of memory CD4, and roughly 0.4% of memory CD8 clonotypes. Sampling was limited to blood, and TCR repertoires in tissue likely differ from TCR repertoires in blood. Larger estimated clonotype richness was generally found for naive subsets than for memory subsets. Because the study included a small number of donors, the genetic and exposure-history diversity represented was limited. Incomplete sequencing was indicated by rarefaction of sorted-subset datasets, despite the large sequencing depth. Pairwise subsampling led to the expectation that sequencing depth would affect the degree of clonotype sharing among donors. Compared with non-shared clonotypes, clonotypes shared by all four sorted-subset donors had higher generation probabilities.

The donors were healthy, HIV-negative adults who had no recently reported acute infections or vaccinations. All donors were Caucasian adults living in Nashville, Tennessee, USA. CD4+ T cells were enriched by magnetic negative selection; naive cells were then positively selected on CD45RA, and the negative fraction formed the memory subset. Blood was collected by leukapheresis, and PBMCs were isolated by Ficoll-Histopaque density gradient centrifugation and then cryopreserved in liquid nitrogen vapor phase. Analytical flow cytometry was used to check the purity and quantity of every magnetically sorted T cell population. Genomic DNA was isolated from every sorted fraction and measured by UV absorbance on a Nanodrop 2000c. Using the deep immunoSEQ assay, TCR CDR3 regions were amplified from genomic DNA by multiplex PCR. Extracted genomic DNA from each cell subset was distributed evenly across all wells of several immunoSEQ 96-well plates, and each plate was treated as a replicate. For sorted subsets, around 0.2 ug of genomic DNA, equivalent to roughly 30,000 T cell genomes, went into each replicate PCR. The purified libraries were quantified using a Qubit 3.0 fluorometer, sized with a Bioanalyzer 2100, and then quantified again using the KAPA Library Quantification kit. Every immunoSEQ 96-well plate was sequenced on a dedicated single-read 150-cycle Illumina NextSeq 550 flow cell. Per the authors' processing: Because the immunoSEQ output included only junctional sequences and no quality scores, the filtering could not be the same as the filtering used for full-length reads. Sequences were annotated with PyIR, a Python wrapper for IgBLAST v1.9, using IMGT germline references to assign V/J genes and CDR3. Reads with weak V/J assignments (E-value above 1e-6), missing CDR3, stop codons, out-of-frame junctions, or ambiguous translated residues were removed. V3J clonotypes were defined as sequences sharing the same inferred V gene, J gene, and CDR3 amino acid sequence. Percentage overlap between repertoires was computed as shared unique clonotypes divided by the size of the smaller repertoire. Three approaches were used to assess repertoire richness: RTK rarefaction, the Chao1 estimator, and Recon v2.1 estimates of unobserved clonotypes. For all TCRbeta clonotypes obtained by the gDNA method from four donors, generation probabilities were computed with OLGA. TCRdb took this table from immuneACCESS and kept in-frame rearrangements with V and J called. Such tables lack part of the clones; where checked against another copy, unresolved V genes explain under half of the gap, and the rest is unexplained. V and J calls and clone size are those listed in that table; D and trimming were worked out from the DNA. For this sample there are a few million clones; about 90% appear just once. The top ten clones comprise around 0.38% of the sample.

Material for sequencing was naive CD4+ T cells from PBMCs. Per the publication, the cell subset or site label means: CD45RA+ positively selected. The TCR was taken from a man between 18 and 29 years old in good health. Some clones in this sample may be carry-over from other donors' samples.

The DNA sequence is TGTGCCAGCAGTTTATATAGGGACCCCTACGAGCAGTACTTC. Its translation reads: CASSLYRDPYEQYF. The receptor chain draws on TRBV28 and TRBJ2-7; the D segment is perhaps TRBD1 or TRBD2, each sharing 5 matched bases. The trim is 1 base for V and 2 bases for J, with a gap of 9 bases between the germline ends. CDR1 MDHEN and CDR2 SYDVKM were looked up in the germline V gene. The CDR3, cysteine through phenylalanine, is 14 amino acids long. Only the CDR3 region is kept as DNA, spanning 42 bases read in frame from base 1.